Below are 3 T cell receptor beta chains sequenced from a single sample in a study of cytomegalovirus exposure and HLA in healthy donors. The PCR used 60 Vbeta and 13 Jbeta primers. Measured with immunoSEQ multiplex PCR; TCRdb has only the in-frame clones, and not every one. The sample contains approximately 260,000 clones, approximately 84% of which appear only once. The sequencing input was PBMCs. These receptors were collected from a woman between 40 and 50 years old in good health and CMV-seropositive.

The chain links TRBV5-4 to TRBJ2-7; 7 nucleotides line up with TRBD1. Germline V lookup: CDR1 SGHNT, CDR2 YYREEE (reference sequence). The trim removed 0 bases at V and 3 bases at J, leaving 3 bases unmatched. The CDR3 runs 14 residues. The CDR3 DNA is TGTGCCAGCAGCTTGGAGAGGGGGCTCTACGAGCAGTACTTC. Amino acids: CASSLERGLYEQYF.

V usage is TRBV7-3 and J usage is TRBJ2-5; TRBD1 aligns across 7 bases. The CDR3 runs 15 residues. Germline CDR1 is SGHTA and CDR2 is FQGTGA. The J segment lost 0 bases and the V segment lost 4 bases, leaving 5 bases of the junction unmatched. Here the CDR3 reads CASSSLGQDQETQYF. In nucleotides, the CDR3 is TGTGCCAGCAGCTCCCTTGGACAGGACCAAGAGACCCAGTACTTC.

The table lists this clone with a few counts. V usage is TRBV6-1 and J usage is TRBJ2-1, with D perhaps matching TRBD1 (5 bases). The germline V gene encodes CDR1 MNHNS and CDR2 SASEGT. The CDR3 runs 13 residues. V was trimmed by 6 bases and J by 3 bases, leaving 9 bases between them. DNA for the CDR3: TGTGCCAGCAGGACAGTGAACTACAATGAGCAGTTCTTC. It translates to CASRTVNYNEQFF.